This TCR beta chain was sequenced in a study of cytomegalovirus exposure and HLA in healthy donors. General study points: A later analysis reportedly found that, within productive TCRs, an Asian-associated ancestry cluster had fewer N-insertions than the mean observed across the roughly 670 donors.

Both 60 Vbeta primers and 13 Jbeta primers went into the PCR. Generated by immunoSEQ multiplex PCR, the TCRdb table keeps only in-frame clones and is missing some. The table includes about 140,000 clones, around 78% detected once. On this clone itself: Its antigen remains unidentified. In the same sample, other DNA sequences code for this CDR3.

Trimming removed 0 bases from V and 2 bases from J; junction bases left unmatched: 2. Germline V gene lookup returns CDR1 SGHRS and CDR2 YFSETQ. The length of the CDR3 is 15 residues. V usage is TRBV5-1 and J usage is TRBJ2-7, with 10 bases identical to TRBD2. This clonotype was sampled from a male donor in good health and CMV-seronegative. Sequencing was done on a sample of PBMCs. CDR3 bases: TGCGCCAGCAGCTTGGGGACTAGCGGAACCTACGAGCAGTACTTC. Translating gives CASSLGTSGTYEQYF.